These T cell receptor beta chains were read from a single sample in a study of PD-1 blockade in classical Hodgkin lymphoma. Generated by immunoSEQ multiplex PCR, the TCRdb table keeps only in-frame clones and is missing some. Of around 90,000 clones in the sample, roughly 73% are singletons; the top ten hold about 9.4%. Sample: peripheral blood mononuclear cells (PBMCs), taken before the fourth cycle of nivolumab. The receptors shown here come from a human donor with classical Hodgkin lymphoma. CDR3s include the opening cysteine and the closing phenylalanine or tryptophan. Fields, in order: J gene, D gene, clone size, V gene, CDR3 DNA, CDR3 protein. D genes are given only for firm matches. Clone size is stated in some rows and not others, as once, few, many or a class when expanded.

TRBJ1-1,NA,NA,TRBV10-3,TGTGCCATCAGTAGGCTGAACACTGAAGCTTTCTTT,CAISRLNTEAFF
TRBJ2-3,TRBD2,NA,TRBV7-3,TGTGCCAGCAGCTTATCGGGGCGGGGGAACACAGATACGCAGTATTTT,CASSLSGRGNTDTQYF
TRBJ2-4,TRBD2,NA,TRBV10-3,TGTGCCAGCAGTGACCCGGGAGGGTCCAAAAACATTCAGTACTTC,CASSDPGGSKNIQYF
TRBJ2-1,NA,NA,TRBV7-3,TGTGCCAGCAGCTTAGGTTGGGGGCGTAAACAGTTCTTC,CASSLGWGRKQFF
TRBJ2-1,TRBD2,NA,TRBV4-1,TGCGCCAGCAGCCAGTTGGGGCTAGCGGGAGTCACTGAGCAGTTCTTC,CASSQLGLAGVTEQFF
TRBJ2-7,NA,NA,TRBV4-3,TGCGCCAGCAGCCAAGAGTTCAACCCTAGCTGGTCCTCCTACGAGCAGTACTTC,CASSQEFNPSWSSYEQYF
TRBJ1-1,NA,NA,TRBV10-3,TGTGCCATCAGTGAGTCCCAGGGTTGGGACACTGAAGCTTTCTTT,CAISESQGWDTEAFF
TRBJ2-6,NA,NA,TRBV18,TGTGCCAGCTCAATCTCAGGGAACTCTGGGGCCAACGTCCTGACTTTC,CASSISGNSGANVLTF
TRBJ2-7,NA,few,TRBV6-5,TGTGCCAGCAGTTACTCGGCACCTCATACCTACGAGCAGTACTTC,CASSYSAPHTYEQYF
TRBJ1-5,NA,NA,TRBV28,TGTGCCAGCAGTTTACAGGGCTGGGAGAAACAGCCCCAGCATTTT,CASSLQGWEKQPQHF
TRBJ1-2,NA,NA,TRBV10-3,TGTGCCATCAGTGAGTCTGGGGGGCTTGGCTACACCTTC,CAISESGGLGYTF
TRBJ1-3,NA,NA,TRBV5-1,TGCGCCAGCAGCTTGGGGGGTACTGGAAACACCATATATTTT,CASSLGGTGNTIYF
TRBJ1-2,NA,NA,TRBV6-5,TGTGCCAGCAGTTACTCTCAAAGGGCCTATGGCTACACCTTC,CASSYSQRAYGYTF
TRBJ2-5,NA,many,TRBV14,TGTGCCAGCAGCCAAGGGGGACCCCAAGAGACCCAGTACTTC,CASSQGGPQETQYF
TRBJ2-3,NA,NA,TRBV11-3,TGTGCCAGCAGCTTAGACCGAACAGATACGCAGTATTTT,CASSLDRTDTQYF
TRBJ2-1,NA,few,TRBV6-6,TGTGCCAGCAGTTACTCGAATGAGCAGTTCTTC,CASSYSNEQFF
TRBJ2-1,NA,many,TRBV5-4,TGTGCCAGCAGCTTCTTTGGGGGGAATGAGCAGTTCTTC,CASSFFGGNEQFF
TRBJ2-2,NA,NA,TRBV6-6,TGTGCCAGCAGTTACTCGGAACAGATCGGGGAGCTGTTTTTT,CASSYSEQIGELFF
TRBJ2-1,NA,NA,TRBV19,TGTGCCAGTAGTATAATACAGGGAGCACTCAATGAGCAGTTCTTC,CASSIIQGALNEQFF
TRBJ2-1,NA,NA,TRBV4-3,TGCGCCAGCAGCCAGGAGCTAGCGCCATACAATGAGCAGTTCTTC,CASSQELAPYNEQFF
TRBJ2-1,NA,NA,TRBV30,TGTGCCTGGAGCACAGGCACCTACAATGAGCAGTTCTTC,CAWSTGTYNEQFF
TRBJ2-7,TRBD1,once,TRBV5-1,TGCGCCAGCAGCTTTTGGGACAGGGTCGACGAGCAGTACTTC,CASSFWDRVDEQYF
TRBJ1-2,NA,NA,TRBV12-5,TGTGCTAGTGGTTTGCCCGGCAGCCTATATGGCTACACCTTC,CASGLPGSLYGYTF
TRBJ2-3,NA,few,TRBV10-3,TGTGCCATCAGTGATCAGGGAGGCGCAGATACGCAGTATTTT,CAISDQGGADTQYF
TRBJ1-4,NA,NA,TRBV21-1,TGTGCCAGCAGCAAAGTTTGGGAGGGTGAAGGCAGAACAACTAATGAAAAACTGTTTTTT,CASSKVWEGEGRTTNEKLFF
TRBJ1-1,NA,NA,TRBV7-9,TGTGCCAGCAGCTTGCACCAGAACACTGAAGCTTTCTTT,CASSLHQNTEAFF
TRBJ2-3,NA,NA,TRBV7-3,TGTGCCAGCAGCCGCACAGGAGGAACAGATACGCAGTATTTT,CASSRTGGTDTQYF
TRBJ2-7,NA,NA,TRBV7-9,TGTGCCAGCAGCTACGTCGAGGGAGTGGGAGAGCAGTACTTC,CASSYVEGVGEQYF
TRBJ1-2,TRBD1,NA,TRBV4-1,TGCGCCAGCAGCCAAGTCAGGGGGCGCCGAGCTGGCTACACCTTC,CASSQVRGRRAGYTF
TRBJ2-5,NA,NA,TRBV15,TGTGCCACCAGCACGCAGGGAGAGACCCAGTACTTC,CATSTQGETQYF
TRBJ2-3,NA,NA,TRBV6-6,TGTGCCAGCAGTTACGGGATCCCCAGCACAGATACGCAGTATTTT,CASSYGIPSTDTQYF
TRBJ2-5,NA,NA,TRBV29-1,TGCAGCGGAGGGATTAGGTGGGGAGAGACCCAGTACTTC,CSGGIRWGETQYF
TRBJ1-1,TRBD1,NA,TRBV9,TGTGCCAGCAGCGGGGGACAGGGTGTCCGTGAAGCTTTCTTT,CASSGGQGVREAFF
TRBJ1-1,NA,NA,TRBV6-6,TGTGCCAGCAGTTACTCTCCGGGAAACACTGAAGCTTTCTTT,CASSYSPGNTEAFF
TRBJ2-7,NA,NA,TRBV2,TGTGCCAGCAGTGAAGTGGATTCCTACGAGCAGTACTTC,CASSEVDSYEQYF
TRBJ1-2,TRBD1,NA,TRBV5-1,TGCGCCAGCAGCCCCCAGAGGGGACAGGGGGCTTATCCGGTCGGCTACACCTTC,CASSPQRGQGAYPVGYTF
TRBJ2-5,NA,once,TRBV5-1,TGCGCCAGCAGACAAGAAGGGGGGGGCCATGAGACCCAGTACTTC,CASRQEGGGHETQYF
TRBJ2-1,NA,NA,TRBV9,TGTGCCAGCAGCCCCCCCCTTGGGGGGCCGGTTGGTGAGCAGTTCTTC,CASSPPLGGPVGEQFF
TRBJ2-4,TRBD1,NA,TRBV5-4,TGTGCCAGCAGCTTGGGGCAGGGGGAGCAAAACATTCAGTACTTC,CASSLGQGEQNIQYF
TRBJ2-5,NA,NA,TRBV7-9,TGTGCCAGCAGCTTAGGCAGGGGAAGAGAGACCCAGTACTTC,CASSLGRGRETQYF
TRBJ1-2,NA,NA,TRBV6-5,TGTGCCAGCAGAGACTGGATGGACTACACCTTC,CASRDWMDYTF
TRBJ2-3,NA,NA,TRBV9,TGTGCCAGCAGCGTAGACTTAACCCCCACAGATACGCAGTATTTT,CASSVDLTPTDTQYF
TRBJ1-2,NA,NA,TRBV28,TGTGCCAGCAGTTCCCCTACCCCGACAGAAGCTAACTATGGCTACACCTTC,CASSSPTPTEANYGYTF
TRBJ1-1,NA,NA,TRBV7-9,TGTGCCAGCAGCCTGACCCGGACAGAAGCTTTCTTT,CASSLTRTEAFF
TRBJ1-1,NA,few,TRBV29-1,TGCAGCGTTGAAGAGAACCCCGGGAGGACTGAAGCTTTCTTT,CSVEENPGRTEAFF
TRBJ1-1,TRBD1,NA,TRBV10-3,TGTGCCATCAAAGAGAGGGGGCCCGACACTGAAGCTTTCTTT,CAIKERGPDTEAFF
TRBJ2-3,TRBD2,NA,TRBV7-3,TGTGCCAGCAGCTTTAGCGGGGGTGGGGATACGCAGTATTTT,CASSFSGGGDTQYF
TRBJ2-5,NA,NA,TRBV5-6,TGTGCCAGCAGCGGAAGGGGGACCTGGAAGACCCAGTACTTC,CASSGRGTWKTQYF
TRBJ2-3,NA,few,TRBV7-2,TGTGCCAGCAGCTCCGTGGGTGGTTCGTATACGCAGTATTTT,CASSSVGGSYTQYF
TRBJ1-1,NA,NA,TRBV6-1,TGTGCCAGCAGTGGCGGGGGGTATTTTAATGAAGCTTTCTTT,CASSGGGYFNEAFF
TRBJ2-7,TRBD1,NA,TRBV4-1,TGCGCCAGCAGCCAAGGGACAGGGGGCGGCTACGAGCAGTACTTC,CASSQGTGGGYEQYF
TRBJ1-2,NA,few,TRBV7-2,TGTGCCAGCAGCTTAGTCGGTCAGGGGCATGGCTACACCTTC,CASSLVGQGHGYTF
TRBJ1-4,NA,NA,TRBV6-5,TGTGCCAGCAGTTACGACCTCGGGGCGGTTGGGAAACTGTTTTTT,CASSYDLGAVGKLFF
TRBJ2-1,TRBD2,once,TRBV7-8,TGTGCCAGCATCCGTTCCGGCGGGACTAGCCATTCTAACTCCTACAATGAGCAGTTCTTC,CASIRSGGTSHSNSYNEQFF